This T cell receptor (beta chain) was profiled in a study of cytomegalovirus exposure and HLA in healthy donors. The primer mix had 60 Vbeta and 13 Jbeta primers. Assay: immunoSEQ multiplex PCR; the TCRdb copy retains only in-frame clones and omits some. The data hold fewer than 200,000 clones, with 82% observed a single time. With V trimmed by 2 bases and J by 8 bases, 6 bases remained unmatched. The CDR3 contains 14 residues. From germline, CDR1 is MNHEY and CDR2 SMNVEV (reference sequence). This receptor was taken from a male donor in good health and CMV-seronegative. The sequencing sample was made of PBMCs. The gene calls are TRBV27 and TRBJ1-2, with 9 positions matching TRBD1. CDR3 sequence (DNA): TGTGCCAGCAGTTTACAACAGGGGGCACCGGGCTACACCTTC. This encodes CASSLQQGAPGYTF.